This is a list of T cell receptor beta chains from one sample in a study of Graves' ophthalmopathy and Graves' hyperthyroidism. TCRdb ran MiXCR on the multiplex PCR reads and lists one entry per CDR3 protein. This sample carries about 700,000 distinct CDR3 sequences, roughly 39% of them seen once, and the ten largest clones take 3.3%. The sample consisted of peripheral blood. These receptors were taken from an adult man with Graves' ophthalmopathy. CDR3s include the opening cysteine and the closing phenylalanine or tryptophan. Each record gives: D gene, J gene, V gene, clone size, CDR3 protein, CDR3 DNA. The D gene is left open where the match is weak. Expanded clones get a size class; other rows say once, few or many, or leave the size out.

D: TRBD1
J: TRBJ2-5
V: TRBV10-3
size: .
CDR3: CAISDPGTAQETQYF
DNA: TGTGCCATCAGTGACCCGGGGACAGCCCAAGAGACCCAGTACTTC

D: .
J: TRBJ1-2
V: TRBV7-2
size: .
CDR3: CASSPGGGRRGYTF
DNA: TGTGCCAGCAGCCCTGGCGGGGGGCGGCGTGGCTACACCTTC

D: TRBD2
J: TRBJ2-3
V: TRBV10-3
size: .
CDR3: CAIGLAGGPVDTQYF
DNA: TGTGCCATCGGGCTAGCGGGGGGGCCGGTGGATACGCAGTATTTT

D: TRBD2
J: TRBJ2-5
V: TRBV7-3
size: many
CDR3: CASSLTGGGEETQYF
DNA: TGTGCCAGCAGCTTAACGGGCGGGGGAGAAGAGACCCAGTACTTC

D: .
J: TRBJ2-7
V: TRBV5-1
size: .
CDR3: CASTGQIYEQYF
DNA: TGCGCCAGCACCGGACAGATCTACGAGCAGTACTTC

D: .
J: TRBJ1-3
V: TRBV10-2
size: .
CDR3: CASSETSKGFSGNTIYF
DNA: TGTGCCAGCAGTGAAACTTCAAAAGGGTTCTCTGGAAACACCATATATTTT

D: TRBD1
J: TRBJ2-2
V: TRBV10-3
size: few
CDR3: CASSRTTGLAGELFF
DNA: TGTGCCAGCAGTCGAACGACAGGGTTGGCCGGGGAGCTGTTTTTT

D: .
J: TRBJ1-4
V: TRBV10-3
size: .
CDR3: CAISGGSGTNEKLFF
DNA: TGTGCCATCAGTGGGGGTAGCGGGACTAATGAAAAACTGTTTTTT

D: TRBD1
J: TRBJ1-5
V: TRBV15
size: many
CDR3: CATSRDTGQGYQPQHF
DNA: TGTGCCACCAGCAGAGATACCGGACAGGGGTATCAGCCCCAGCATTTT

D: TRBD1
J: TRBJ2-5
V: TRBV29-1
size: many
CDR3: CSALSRDRASQETQYF
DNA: TGCAGCGCCCTAAGCCGGGACAGGGCCTCCCAAGAGACCCAGTACTTC

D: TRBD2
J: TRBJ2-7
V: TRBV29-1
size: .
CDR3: CSVGGMASGNEQYF
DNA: TGCAGCGTAGGAGGGATGGCTAGCGGTAACGAGCAGTACTTC

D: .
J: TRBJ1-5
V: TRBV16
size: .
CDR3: CASSPAGVDQPQHF
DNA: TGTGCCAGCAGCCCCGCGGGAGTCGATCAGCCCCAGCATTTT

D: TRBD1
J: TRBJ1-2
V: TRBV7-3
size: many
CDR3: CASSPLGTDFYGYTF
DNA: TGTGCCAGCAGCCCCCTGGGGACAGATTTTTATGGCTACACCTTC

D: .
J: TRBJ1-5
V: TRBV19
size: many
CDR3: CASSQQYYQPQHF
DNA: TGTGCCAGTAGCCAGCAGTACTATCAGCCCCAGCATTTT